These 18 T cell receptor beta chains originate from one sample sequenced in a study of radiation and T cells in renal cell carcinoma. Some clones are missing from TCRdb's copy, which holds only in-frame ones; the method was immunoSEQ multiplex PCR. The top ten hold about 31% of the sample, which has approximately 51,000 clones, roughly four fifths seen once. Indicated time point: baseline pretreatment blood. Treatment: 15 Gy SBRT to primary tumor, nephrectomy 4 weeks later. The specimen comprised blood, sampled from a patient whose treatment included radiotherapy and nephrectomy. The receptors derive from a woman in her 70s with renal cell carcinoma.

V gene TRBV28 combines with J gene TRBJ1-2; 10 nucleotides line up with TRBD1. Germline V lookup: CDR1 MDHEN, CDR2 SYDVKM. The trim removed 5 bases at V and 8 bases at J, leaving 14 bases unmatched. The CDR3 runs 16 residues. The CDR3 spells CASSVGTGASIFGYTF. CDR3 nucleotides: TGTGCCAGCAGTGTCGGGACAGGGGCTTCCATTTTCGGCTACACCTTC.

The gene calls are TRBV27 and TRBJ2-1; TRBD1 matches 8 bases. Losses at the gene ends were 6 bases for V and 6 bases for J; bases not matched to a gene: 7. In germline, CDR1 is MNHEY, CDR2 SMNVEV (reference sequence). The CDR3 extends over 14 amino acids. The CDR3 loop is CASRLQGDGNEQFF. CDR3 in DNA: TGTGCCAGCAGACTACAGGGGGATGGCAATGAGCAGTTCTTC.

V usage is TRBV6-6 and J usage is TRBJ2-2, with D possibly TRBD2 on 5 matching bases. Germline V gene data show CDR1 as MNHNY and CDR2 as SVGAGI (reference sequence). The CDR3 length is 16 residues. Trimming cost V 5 bases and J 1 base, with 14 bases left between them. The CDR3 reads CASSTSFGENTGELFF. The CDR3 nucleotides are TGTGCCAGCAGTACATCTTTCGGGGAGAACACCGGGGAGCTGTTTTTT.

The chain employs TRBV7-9 and TRBJ2-3, with D unresolved. Germline V gene data show CDR1 as SEHNR and CDR2 as FQNEAQ (reference sequence). The CDR3 is made up of 12 amino acids. V was cut by 5 bases and J by 5 bases, with 8 bases left in between. Here the CDR3 DNA reads TGTGCCAGCAGCCAACTGGGAGATACGCAGTATTTT. It specifies CASSQLGDTQYF.

This chain connects TRBV4-1 to TRBJ2-5; D tentatively fits TRBD1 or TRBD2 (5 bases each). The CDR3 spans 16 residues. Trimming stripped 0 bases from V and 5 bases from J, with 16 bases between. In germline, CDR1 is MGHRA, CDR2 YSYEKL. CDR3 coding DNA: TGCGCCAGCAGCCAAGATAAGGGACCCAAGGGCGAGACCCAGTACTTC. Amino acid sequence: CASSQDKGPKGETQYF.

This sequence joins TRBV4-1 and TRBJ2-3; unclear D gene. The CDR3 is made up of 14 amino acids. With 3 bases removed from V and 4 bases from J, the gap between germline ends came to 11 bases. The germline V gene has CDR1 MGHRA and CDR2 YSYEKL. The CDR3 region is CASSQSGYADTQYF. As DNA, the CDR3 is TGCGCCAGCAGCCAGAGTGGATACGCAGATACGCAGTATTTT.

The chain recombines TRBV30 with TRBJ2-7; tentatively, D is TRBD1 (6 bases). CDR1 and CDR2 (germline): GTSNPN, SVGIG (reference sequence). CDR3 size: 15 residues. Trimming removed 3 bases at V and 6 bases at J, with 21 bases between. Here the CDR3 DNA reads TGTGCCTGGAGGGGATTCGGGACACCCGCCAGCGAGCAGTACTTC. Amino acid sequence: CAWRGFGTPASEQYF.

This chain connects TRBV5-6 to TRBJ2-7; D is undetermined. The germline V and J ends were trimmed by 0 bases and 2 bases, with 3 bases remaining between them. Germline-derived CDR1 and CDR2 are SGHDT and YYEEEE. There are 12 residues in the CDR3. The CDR3 DNA reads TGTGCCAGCAGCTTGGCCACCTACGAGCAGTACTTC. It encodes CASSLATYEQYF. The full variable domain, in which reference TRBV5-6 and TRBJ2-7 provide the parts outside the CDR3, is DAGVTQSPTHLIKTRGQQVTLRCSPKSGHDTVSWYQQALGQGPQFIFQYYEEEERQRGNFPDRFSGHQFPNYSSELNVNALLLGDSALYLCASSLATYEQYFGPGTRLTVT.

This chain connects TRBV2 to TRBJ2-5, with no clear D. Trimming pared 7 bases from V and 4 bases from J, leaving 7 bases between. Per germline, CDR1 SNHLY and CDR2 FYNNEI. The CDR3 is made up of 11 amino acids. CDR3 bases: TGTGCCAGCAACCTGGGAGAGACCCAGTACTTC. This translates into CASNLGETQYF.

The chain has TRBV5-4 and TRBJ1-1; 7 bases align to TRBD1. The ends lost 3 bases at V and 2 bases at J; junction bases unmatched: 1. This CDR3 is built from 13 residues. The germline V gene has CDR1 SGHNT and CDR2 YYREEE (reference sequence). The CDR3 coding sequence is TGTGCCAGCAGCTGGGACAGTAACACTGAAGCTTTCTTT. Amino acids: CASSWDSNTEAFF.

This clone was counted only a few times. At one of its ends the junction is not consistent with the germline gene, which may arise from a read error. This rearrangement joins TRBV29-1 to TRBJ1-4; D remains unclear. The length of the CDR3 is 11 residues. CDR1 and CDR2 from the germline V gene are SQVTM and ANQGSEA. CDR3 protein: CSAEEGRTLFF. The CDR3 DNA follows: TGCAGCGCTGAAGAGGGCCGGACGTTGTTTTTT.

This clone was found a few times. The chain couples TRBV2 to TRBJ2-1; D remains ambiguous. The CDR3 covers 15 residues. Trimming took 2 bases from V and 3 from J, leaving 11 bases between them. Germline V gives CDR1 SNHLY, CDR2 FYNNEI. CDR3 in DNA: TGTGCCAGCAGTGAAACTGAATTCAACTACAATGAGCAGTTCTTC. Protein: CASSETEFNYNEQFF.

This chain uses TRBV6-1 with TRBJ2-7; tentatively, D is TRBD1 or TRBD2 (6 bases each). In germline, CDR1 is MNHNS, CDR2 SASEGT. The CDR3 spans 15 residues. V was pared by 8 bases and J by 4 bases, with 21 bases between. The CDR3 DNA sequence: TGTGCCAGCGTTAAGGGGGGACATGGGGTATACGAGCAGTACTTC. Residues: CASVKGGHGVYEQYF.

This chain uses TRBV10-1 with TRBJ2-1; D is uncertain. Trimming pared 1 base from V and 3 bases from J, leaving 4 bases between. Germline V gene data show CDR1 as WNHNN and CDR2 as SYGVQD (reference sequence). The CDR3 extends over 13 amino acids. In DNA form, the CDR3 reads TGCGCCAGCAGTGAGTGGGGCTACAATGAGCAGTTCTTC. It yields the protein CASSEWGYNEQFF.

The gene calls are TRBV4-3 and TRBJ2-1; 8 bases are shared with TRBD2. Looked up from germline, CDR1 is LGHNA and CDR2 is YSLEER. The CDR3 covers 15 residues. With 0 bases clipped from V and 9 bases from J, the junction kept 7 bases outside the gene matches. The CDR3 DNA sequence: TGCGCCAGCAGCCAAGAACGTAGCGGGATCGGTGAGCAGTTCTTC. Amino acids: CASSQERSGIGEQFF.

The sample holds one count of this clone. The V gene is TRBV5-1, the J gene TRBJ1-5; no definite D call. Germline V CDR1 and CDR2: SGHRS, YFSETQ. The CDR3 contains 13 residues. V was clipped by 1 base and J by 7 bases, with 9 bases between them. As DNA, the CDR3 is TGCGCCAGCAGCTTGTCGGGGAACCAGCCCCAGCATTTT. This gives the protein CASSLSGNQPQHF. Variable domain in full (rest from reference TRBV5-1 and TRBJ1-5): KAGVTQTPRYLIKTRGQQVTLSCSPISGHRSVSWYQQTPGQGLQFLFEYFSETQRNKGNFPGRFSGRQFSNSRSEMNVSTLELGDSALYLCASSLSGNQPQHFGDGTRLSIL.

This chain uses TRBV2 with TRBJ1-5; no clear D gene. Per the germline V gene, CDR1 is SNHLY and CDR2 is FYNNEI. This CDR3 comprises 18 residues. V lost 0 bases and J 0 bases, leaving 15 bases between the germline ends. The CDR3 DNA sequence: TGTGCCAGCAGTGAAGCCCCCGGAGGTAGATTTAGCAATCAGCCCCAGCATTTT. It translates to CASSEAPGGRFSNQPQHF.

The chain uses TRBV5-6 and TRBJ2-2, with TRBD2 as a possible D gene (5 bases). There are 17 residues in the CDR3. Germline V CDR1 and CDR2: SGHDT, YYEEEE. V was clipped by 4 bases and J by 1 base, with 17 bases between them. Here the CDR3 DNA reads TGTGCCAGCAGCCGACGAGGACTCTTGGGGAACACCGGGGAGCTGTTTTTT. Protein: CASSRRGLLGNTGELFF.